The rows below give T cell receptor beta chains drawn from one sample of a study of blood T cell repertoires in COVID-19. Clones were sequenced by immunoSEQ multiplex PCR, and TCRdb holds only the in-frame ones, with some missing. The data show about 200,000 clones, 94% seen once. Material: peripheral blood. The receptors come from a man younger than 40 with COVID-19, enrolled during active disease. Both conserved end residues are part of each CDR3. The D gene is left open where the match is weak. Not all rows give a size; the values are once, few, many and, for expanded clones, a class.

size: .
V: TRBV11-2
D: TRBD1
J: TRBJ1-1
CDR3: CASSYGQGEAFF
DNA: TGTGCCAGCAGCTACGGACAGGGGGAAGCTTTCTTT

size: .
V: TRBV7-2
D: TRBD1
J: TRBJ1-1
CDR3: CASSLDRGQGAFF
DNA: TGTGCCAGCAGCCTCGACAGGGGGCAGGGAGCTTTCTTT

size: once
V: TRBV15
D: .
J: TRBJ2-7
CDR3: CATSTGYYEQYF
DNA: TGTGCCACCAGCACCGGTTACTACGAGCAGTACTTC

size: .
V: TRBV9
D: .
J: TRBJ1-2
CDR3: CASSVEQVANYGYTF
DNA: TGTGCCAGCAGCGTAGAACAGGTAGCTAACTATGGCTACACCTTC

size: .
V: TRBV6-2/TRBV6-3
D: TRBD1
J: TRBJ1-5
CDR3: CASSNTGAQPQHF
DNA: TGTGCCAGCAGTAACACAGGGGCTCAGCCCCAGCATTTT

size: .
V: TRBV7-3
D: .
J: TRBJ2-2
CDR3: CASSLTIIATGELFF
DNA: TGTGCCAGCAGCTTAACGATCATAGCTACCGGGGAGCTGTTTTTT

size: once
V: TRBV10-2
D: TRBD2
J: TRBJ2-5
CDR3: CASSESEGAGGIETQYF
DNA: TGCGCCAGCAGTGAGTCGGAGGGAGCGGGGGGGATAGAGACCCAGTACTTC

size: .
V: TRBV5-5
D: TRBD1
J: TRBJ2-3
CDR3: CASSLTGDRTDTQYF
DNA: TGTGCCAGCAGCTTAACAGGGGACCGCACAGATACGCAGTATTTT

size: .
V: TRBV5-1
D: TRBD2
J: TRBJ2-2
CDR3: CASSLQGLAGGNTGELFF
DNA: TGCGCCAGCAGCCTACAGGGACTAGCGGGGGGGAACACCGGGGAGCTGTTTTTT

size: .
V: TRBV11-2
D: .
J: TRBJ2-3
CDR3: CASSLDWIAATTDTQYF
DNA: TGTGCCAGCAGCTTAGATTGGATAGCGGCAACCACAGATACGCAGTATTTT

size: .
V: TRBV12-3/TRBV12-4
D: .
J: TRBJ1-1
CDR3: CASSFVNTEAFF
DNA: TGTGCCAGCAGTTTTGTAAACACTGAAGCTTTCTTT

size: once
V: TRBV4-2
D: TRBD2
J: TRBJ2-7
CDR3: CASSQSTVTSGGPTYEQYF
DNA: TGTGCCAGCAGCCAATCCACCGTCACTAGCGGGGGACCAACCTACGAGCAGTACTTC

size: .
V: TRBV5-1
D: .
J: TRBJ2-7
CDR3: CASSFNPRAYEQYF
DNA: TGCGCCAGCAGCTTTAACCCCAGGGCCTACGAGCAGTACTTC

size: few
V: TRBV3-1/TRBV3-2
D: .
J: TRBJ2-7
CDR3: CASSQDISRAREQYF
DNA: TGTGCCAGCAGCCAAGATATTTCGAGGGCTCGGGAGCAGTACTTC

size: .
V: TRBV6-5
D: .
J: TRBJ1-1
CDR3: CASTSTAGTEAFF
DNA: TGTGCCAGCACCTCGACAGCGGGCACTGAAGCTTTCTTT

size: .
V: TRBV15
D: TRBD1
J: TRBJ1-1
CDR3: CATSSTGTGGFFAEAFF
DNA: TGTGCCACCAGCAGCACCGGGACAGGGGGTTTTTTCGCTGAAGCTTTCTTT

size: .
V: TRBV20-1
D: TRBD1
J: TRBJ1-4
CDR3: CSASRGGASEKLFF
DNA: TGCAGTGCTAGTCGAGGGGGCGCGTCTGAAAAACTGTTTTTT

size: .
V: TRBV30
D: TRBD1
J: TRBJ1-1
CDR3: CAWSPNAGTVNTEAFF
DNA: TGTGCCTGGAGCCCCAACGCCGGGACAGTGAACACTGAAGCTTTCTTT

size: once
V: TRBV6-5
D: .
J: TRBJ2-2
CDR3: CASRGTVNTGELFF
DNA: TGTGCCAGCAGAGGGACTGTAAACACCGGGGAGCTGTTTTTT

size: .
V: TRBV18
D: .
J: TRBJ1-3
CDR3: CASSLRSGVEGGRGRSGNTIYF
DNA: TGTGCCAGCTCACTGCGATCTGGAGTGGAGGGCGGTCGGGGGAGATCTGGAAACACCATATATTTT

size: .
V: TRBV19
D: .
J: TRBJ2-5
CDR3: CASSKSTTRAETQYF
DNA: TGTGCCAGTAGTAAGTCGACAACAAGAGCAGAGACCCAGTACTTC

size: once
V: TRBV18
D: .
J: TRBJ2-5
CDR3: CASSPGGGETQYF
DNA: TGTGCCAGCTCACCAGGGGGCGGAGAGACCCAGTACTTC

size: .
V: TRBV10-1
D: TRBD1
J: TRBJ2-7
CDR3: CASSDFVTGVDEQYF
DNA: TGCGCCAGCAGTGATTTTGTGACAGGGGTCGACGAGCAGTACTTC

size: .
V: TRBV7-7
D: TRBD2
J: TRBJ2-7
CDR3: CASSPGLVPGYEQYF
DNA: TGTGCCAGCAGCCCGGGACTAGTCCCGGGCTACGAGCAGTACTTC

size: few
V: TRBV5-4
D: TRBD1
J: TRBJ2-1
CDR3: CASSLGQGAHNEQFF
DNA: TGTGCCAGCAGCTTGGGACAGGGGGCACACAATGAGCAGTTCTTC

size: once
V: TRBV23-1
D: .
J: TRBJ2-5
CDR3: CASRHQKPSRETQYF
DNA: TGCGCCAGCAGACACCAGAAGCCGTCTAGGGAGACCCAGTACTTC

size: few
V: TRBV2
D: TRBD1
J: TRBJ2-7
CDR3: CASSGDRGGTYEQYF
DNA: TGTGCCAGCAGTGGAGACAGGGGTGGAACCTACGAGCAGTACTTC

size: once
V: TRBV6-5
D: .
J: TRBJ2-7
CDR3: CASSQGTQARYF
DNA: TGTGCCAGCAGCCAGGGGACCCAGGCAAGGTACTTC

size: .
V: TRBV12-5
D: TRBD1
J: TRBJ2-1
CDR3: CASGLERQGIGNEQFF
DNA: TGTGCTAGTGGTTTGGAAAGACAGGGGATAGGGAATGAGCAGTTCTTC

size: .
V: TRBV7-2
D: .
J: TRBJ2-7
CDR3: CASSPYGYEQYF
DNA: TGTGCCAGCAGCCCGTACGGGTACGAGCAGTACTTC

size: .
V: TRBV6-5
D: TRBD1
J: TRBJ1-5
CDR3: CASDYRGNNQPQHF
DNA: TGTGCCAGCGATTACAGGGGCAACAATCAGCCCCAGCATTTT

size: .
V: TRBV27
D: .
J: TRBJ1-1
CDR3: CASSSKHGTTQGEAFF
DNA: TGTGCCAGCAGTTCGAAACACGGGACTACGCAAGGTGAAGCTTTCTTT

size: .
V: TRBV5-1
D: TRBD2
J: TRBJ2-5
CDR3: CASSRLPGLAGVGETQYF
DNA: TGCGCCAGCAGCCGACTACCGGGACTAGCGGGGGTCGGAGAGACCCAGTACTTC

size: .
V: TRBV18
D: TRBD1
J: TRBJ1-1
CDR3: CASSPDRGRGNTEAFF
DNA: TGTGCCAGCTCACCGGACAGGGGGCGTGGGAACACTGAAGCTTTCTTT

size: .
V: TRBV27
D: .
J: TRBJ1-1
CDR3: CASSITGNRNTEAFF
DNA: TGTGCCAGCAGTATAACAGGGAATAGGAACACTGAAGCTTTCTTT

size: .
V: TRBV5-1
D: .
J: TRBJ1-3
CDR3: CASSLGLGNTIYF
DNA: TGCGCCAGCAGCCTGGGTCTTGGAAACACCATATATTTT

size: few
V: TRBV18
D: .
J: TRBJ1-2
CDR3: CASSPSERAGYTF
DNA: TGTGCCAGCTCCCCTTCCGAGAGGGCTGGCTACACCTTC

size: .
V: TRBV4-1
D: .
J: TRBJ1-2
CDR3: CASSQFGGGLEGYTF
DNA: TGCGCCAGCAGCCAGTTTGGTGGAGGGCTGGAGGGCTACACCTTC

size: .
V: TRBV19
D: .
J: TRBJ1-2
CDR3: CASSITGIYGYTF
DNA: TGTGCCAGTAGTATAACAGGGATCTATGGCTACACCTTC

size: .
V: TRBV2
D: .
J: TRBJ1-2
CDR3: CASSGGIRQGLTTYYGYTF
DNA: TGTGCCAGCAGTGGGGGTATTCGGCAGGGGTTAACTACCTACTATGGCTACACCTTC

size: .
V: TRBV15
D: .
J: TRBJ1-1
CDR3: CATSSFTANTEAFF
DNA: TGTGCCACCAGCAGTTTTACAGCGAACACTGAAGCTTTCTTT

size: .
V: TRBV7-9
D: TRBD1
J: TRBJ1-1
CDR3: CASSHDRDPEAFF
DNA: TGTGCCAGCAGCCACGACAGGGATCCTGAAGCTTTCTTT

size: .
V: TRBV5-4
D: .
J: TRBJ2-7
CDR3: CASSLAGRVAAGRTYEQYF
DNA: TGTGCCAGCAGCTTGGCAGGCAGGGTCGCAGCGGGCCGCACCTACGAGCAGTACTTC

size: .
V: TRBV19
D: .
J: TRBJ1-5
CDR3: CASSKGRGRGGNQPQHF
DNA: TGTGCCAGTAGTAAGGGGCGGGGGCGCGGGGGCAATCAGCCCCAGCATTTT

size: .
V: TRBV5-1
D: .
J: TRBJ2-2
CDR3: CASSPSVRSAANTGELFF
DNA: TGCGCCAGCAGTCCTTCGGTGCGGTCAGCCGCGAACACCGGGGAGCTGTTTTTT

size: .
V: TRBV18
D: .
J: TRBJ1-6
CDR3: CASSPDIYNSPLHF
DNA: TGTGCCAGCTCACCTGACATCTATAATTCACCCCTCCACTTT

size: .
V: TRBV5-1
D: TRBD1
J: TRBJ1-3
CDR3: CASSTGQSSGNTIYF
DNA: TGCGCCAGCAGCACGGGACAGAGCTCTGGAAACACCATATATTTT

size: .
V: TRBV5-1
D: .
J: TRBJ2-2
CDR3: CASSLAGHDTGELFF
DNA: TGCGCCAGCAGCTTGGCAGGTCATGACACCGGGGAGCTGTTTTTT

size: .
V: TRBV14
D: .
J: TRBJ1-4
CDR3: CASSRGTLRLFF
DNA: TGTGCCAGCAGCCGCGGGACCCTGCGACTGTTTTTT

size: .
V: TRBV30
D: TRBD2
J: TRBJ2-1
CDR3: CAWSVRSSGAREQFF
DNA: TGTGCCTGGAGTGTACGTTCTAGCGGGGCCCGGGAGCAGTTCTTC